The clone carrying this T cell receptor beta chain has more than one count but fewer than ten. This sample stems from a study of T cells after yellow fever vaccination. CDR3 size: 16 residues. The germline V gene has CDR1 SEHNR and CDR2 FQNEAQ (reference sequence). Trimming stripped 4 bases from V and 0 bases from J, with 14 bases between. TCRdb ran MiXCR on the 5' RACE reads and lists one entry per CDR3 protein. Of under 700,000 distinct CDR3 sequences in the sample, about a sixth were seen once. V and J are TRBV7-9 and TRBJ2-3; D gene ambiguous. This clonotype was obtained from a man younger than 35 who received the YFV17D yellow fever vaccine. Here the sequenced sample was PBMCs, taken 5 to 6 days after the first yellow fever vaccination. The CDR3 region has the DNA TGTGCCAGCAGCTCCCCAGGCGGCAAAAGCACAGATACGCAGTATTTT. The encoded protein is CASSSPGGKSTDTQYF.